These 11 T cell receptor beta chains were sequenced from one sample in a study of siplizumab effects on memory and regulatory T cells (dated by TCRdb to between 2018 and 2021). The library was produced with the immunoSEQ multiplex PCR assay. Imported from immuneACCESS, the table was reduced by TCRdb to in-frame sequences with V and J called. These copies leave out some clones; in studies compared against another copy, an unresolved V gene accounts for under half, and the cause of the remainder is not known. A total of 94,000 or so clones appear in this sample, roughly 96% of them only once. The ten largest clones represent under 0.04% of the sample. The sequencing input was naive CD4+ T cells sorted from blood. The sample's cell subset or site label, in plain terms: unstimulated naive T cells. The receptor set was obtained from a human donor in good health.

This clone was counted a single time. The CDR3 sequence: CASSYSGANVLTF. The CDR3 DNA sequence: TGTGCCAGCAGTTATTCTGGGGCCAACGTCCTGACTTTC. The chain employs TRBV6-5 and TRBJ2-6, with unresolved D. V shed 3 bases and J shed 1 base, with 1 base lying between them. The germline V gene encodes CDR1 MNHEY and CDR2 SVGAGI. The CDR3 contains 13 residues.

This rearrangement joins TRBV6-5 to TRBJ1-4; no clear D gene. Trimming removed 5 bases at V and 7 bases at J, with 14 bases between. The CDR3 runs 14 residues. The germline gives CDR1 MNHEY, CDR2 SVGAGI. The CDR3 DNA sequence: TGTGCCAGCAGTAGGGAGGGTCTCAGTGAAAAACTGTTTTTT. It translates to CASSREGLSEKLFF.

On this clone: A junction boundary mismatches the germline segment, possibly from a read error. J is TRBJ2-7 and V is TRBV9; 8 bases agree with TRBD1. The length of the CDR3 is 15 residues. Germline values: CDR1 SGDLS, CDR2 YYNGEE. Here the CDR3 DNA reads TGTGCCAGCAGCCCAAGGGGTGGGGGGACAGGCGGTTTAATCTTC. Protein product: CASSPRGGGTGGLIF.

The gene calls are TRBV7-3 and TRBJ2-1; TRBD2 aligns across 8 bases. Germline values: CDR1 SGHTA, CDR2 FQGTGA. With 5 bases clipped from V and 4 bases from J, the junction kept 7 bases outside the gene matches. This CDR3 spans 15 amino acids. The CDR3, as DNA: TGTGCCAGCAGCCCCCTCGCGGGGGGATACAATGAGCAGTTCTTC. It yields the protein CASSPLAGGYNEQFF.

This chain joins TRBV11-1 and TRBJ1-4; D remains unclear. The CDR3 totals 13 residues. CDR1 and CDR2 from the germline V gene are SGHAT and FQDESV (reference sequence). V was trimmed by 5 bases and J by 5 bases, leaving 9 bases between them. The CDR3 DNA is TGTGCCAGCAGCCTCTCCCTCAATGAAAAACTGTTTTTT. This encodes CASSLSLNEKLFF.

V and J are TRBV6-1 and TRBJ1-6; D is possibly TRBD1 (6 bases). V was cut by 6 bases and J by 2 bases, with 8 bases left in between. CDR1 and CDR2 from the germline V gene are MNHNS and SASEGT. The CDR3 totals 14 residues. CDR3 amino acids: CASSSGAYNSPLHF. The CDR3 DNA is TGTGCCAGCAGCTCAGGGGCCTATAATTCACCCCTCCACTTT.

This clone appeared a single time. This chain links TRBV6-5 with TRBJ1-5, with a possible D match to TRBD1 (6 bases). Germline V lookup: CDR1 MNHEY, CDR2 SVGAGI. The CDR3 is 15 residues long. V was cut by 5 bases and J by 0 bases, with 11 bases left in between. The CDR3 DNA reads TGTGCCAGCAGTCTGGGACACCTTAGCAATCAGCCCCAGCATTTT. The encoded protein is CASSLGHLSNQPQHF.

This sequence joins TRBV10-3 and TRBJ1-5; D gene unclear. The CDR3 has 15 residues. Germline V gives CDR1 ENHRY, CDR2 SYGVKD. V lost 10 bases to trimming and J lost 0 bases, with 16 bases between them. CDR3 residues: CATRPRTDSNQPQHF. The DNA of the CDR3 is TGTGCCACCCGTCCCCGGACTGATAGCAATCAGCCCCAGCATTTT.

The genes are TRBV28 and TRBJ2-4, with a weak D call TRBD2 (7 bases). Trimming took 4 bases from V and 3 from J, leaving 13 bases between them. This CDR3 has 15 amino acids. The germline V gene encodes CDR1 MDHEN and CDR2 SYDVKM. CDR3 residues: CASSSGGAVKNIQYF. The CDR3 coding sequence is TGTGCCAGCAGTTCGGGGGGCGCGGTCAAAAACATTCAGTACTTC.

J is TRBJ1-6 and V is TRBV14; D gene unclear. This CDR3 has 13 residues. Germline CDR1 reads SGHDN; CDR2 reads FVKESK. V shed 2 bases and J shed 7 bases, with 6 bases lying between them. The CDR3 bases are TGTGCCAGCAGCCAACGGCAGAATTCACCCCTCCACTTT. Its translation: CASSQRQNSPLHF.

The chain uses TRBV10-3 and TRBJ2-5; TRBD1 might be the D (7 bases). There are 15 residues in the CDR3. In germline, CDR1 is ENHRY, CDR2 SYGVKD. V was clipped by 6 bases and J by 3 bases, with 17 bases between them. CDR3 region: CAISSGGGRKETQYF. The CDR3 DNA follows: TGTGCCATCAGCTCAGGAGGGGGCCGCAAAGAGACCCAGTACTTC.